Presented here are 22 T cell receptor beta chains from one specimen sequenced in a study of low-dose radiotherapy and immunotherapy resistance in tumors. Priming of first-strand cDNA relied on TRAV- and TRBV-specific primers (covering alpha and beta chains). The authors amplified TCRs for about 20 PCR cycles with a constant-region primer and a V-primer adapter. Using its own MiXCR run on the reads, TCRdb lists one record per CDR3 protein. The sample consists of around 60,000 distinct CDR3 sequences, 23% of them appearing once. Time point in this sample: after trial treatment. The treatment here: LDRT plus nivolumab, ipilimumab, low-dose cyclophosphamide and aspirin (RACIN trial). The sequences come from PBMCs, collected after low-dose radiotherapy plus immunotherapy. The receptors stem from a male donor with prostate cancer.

This clonotype was recorded many times. CDR3 nucleotide sequence: TGTGCCAGCAGGAACGGGAGGGCTAGCGAGCAGTACTTC. It encodes CASRNGRASEQYF. The chain employs TRBV6-2 or TRBV6-3 and TRBJ2-7; 8 bases map to TRBD2. Per the germline V gene, CDR1 is MNHEY and CDR2 is SVGEGT. The CDR3 has 13 amino acids. After removal of 6 bases from V and 6 bases from J, the junction contained 7 bases not matched to a gene.

About this clonotype: This likely stems from a read error, as it lies one base from a far larger clone. The DNA of the CDR3 is TGTGCCAGCAGCTTTCGACTAGCGGGGGGCCTTACCCCCGCAAGCAACAATGAGCAGTACTTC. The encoded protein is CASSFRLAGGLTPASNNEQYF. The V and J genes are TRBV7-8 and TRBJ2-4; 13 nucleotides match TRBD2. V was clipped by 3 bases and J by 13 bases; unmatched bases: 27. This CDR3 spans 21 amino acids. The germline gives CDR1 SGHVS, CDR2 FQNEAQ.

This clonotype occurred many times. This chain links TRBV6-2 or TRBV6-3 with TRBJ1-1, with TRBD1 matching over 8 bases. J gave up 6 bases and V 7 bases, and 4 bases lay outside the gene matches. Germline CDR1 reads MNHEY; CDR2 reads SVGEGT. The CDR3 consists of 12 residues. Written as DNA, the CDR3 is TGTGCCAGCACGACAGGGGTAGCTGAAGCTTTCTTT. Translated, it gives CASTTGVAEAFF.

This clonotype was counted many times. The J gene is TRBJ1-6, the V gene TRBV7-6, with a weak D call TRBD1 (5 bases). The CDR3 covers 15 residues. V gave up 2 bases and J gave up 9 bases, with 14 bases separating them. Germline V CDR1 and CDR2: SGHVS, FNYEAQ. CDR3 DNA sequence: TGTGCCAGCAGCTTACAAAGCGAGGGGATTTCACCCCTCCACTTT. It specifies CASSLQSEGISPLHF. The full variable domain, its missing parts supplied by reference TRBV7-6 and TRBJ1-6, is GAGVSQSPRYKVTKRGQDVALRCDPISGHVSLYWYRQALGQGPEFLTYFNYEAQQDKSGLPNDRFSAERPEGSISTLTIQRTEQRDSAMYRCASSLQSEGISPLHFGNGTRLTVT.

Regarding this clonotype: A far larger clone differs by one base, so this is likely a read error. This chain links TRBV5-3 with TRBJ2-4; D might be TRBD2 (6 bases). TRBV5-3 is an ORF, and what it does is uncertain. This CDR3 comprises 19 residues. The CDR3 DNA is TGTGCCAGCAGCTTCGCTCAGGGCGCGGGGATTCTAGCCAAAAACATTCAGTACTTC. This codes for CASSFAQGAGILAKNIQYF.

The gene calls are TRBV29-1 and TRBJ2-1; a possible D gene is TRBD2 (6 bases). The germline V and J ends were trimmed by 4 bases and 7 bases, with 11 bases remaining between them. Germline V gene lookup returns CDR1 SQVTM and CDR2 ANQGSEA. This CDR3 is 12 amino acids long. CDR3 bases: TGCAGCGTTGGGAGGGTGGGGAATGAGCAGTTCTTC. Protein sequence: CSVGRVGNEQFF.

This clonotype was counted ten times or more. This chain uses TRBV20-1 with TRBJ2-7; D is possibly TRBD1 or TRBD2 (5 bases each). The CDR3 contains 15 residues. Germline CDR1 is DFQATT and CDR2 is SNEGSKA (reference sequence). Trimming stripped 6 bases from V and 7 bases from J, with 25 bases between. The CDR3 protein is CSASPGRSPEGEQYF. The DNA for the CDR3 is TGCAGTGCCAGCCCCGGACGGAGTCCCGAGGGGGAGCAGTACTTC.

The V gene is TRBV4-1, the J gene TRBJ1-5; no clear D gene. This CDR3 is built from 17 residues. The germline V gene encodes CDR1 MGHRA and CDR2 YSYEKL. Trimming took off 1 base at V and 3 bases at J, with 16 bases between the two ends. The CDR3 here is CASSQGPALWDNQPQHF. The CDR3 DNA reads as TGCGCCAGCAGCCAAGGGCCCGCTCTCTGGGACAATCAGCCCCAGCATTTT.

This clonotype came up many times. The chain joins TRBV9 to TRBJ2-1, with a weak D call TRBD2 (6 bases). This CDR3 is built from 15 residues. Per the germline V gene, CDR1 is SGDLS and CDR2 is YYNGEE. The germline V and J ends were trimmed by 5 bases and 10 bases, with 22 bases remaining between them. CDR3 DNA: TGTGCCAGCAGTCCCGGGACTGATCTACGAGGGGAGCAGTTCTTC. Its protein product is CASSPGTDLRGEQFF.

This clonotype was detected many times. The chain links TRBV6-6 to TRBJ1-2, with unresolved D. The CDR3 contains 12 residues. Trimming took 5 bases from V and 7 from J, leaving 11 bases between them. Germline values: CDR1 MNHNY, CDR2 SVGAGI (reference sequence). Here the CDR3 reads CASSELWAGYTF. For the CDR3, the DNA is TGTGCCAGCAGTGAACTTTGGGCTGGCTACACCTTC.

The V and J genes are TRBV20-1 and TRBJ2-7; 9 bases agree with TRBD2. Germline assignment: CDR1 DFQATT and CDR2 SNEGSKA (reference sequence). J lost 6 bases, V lost 6 bases, and 12 bases had no gene match. The CDR3 consists of 14 residues. The CDR3 region is CSAGTGSGGLEQYF. CDR3 DNA: TGCAGTGCCGGGACTGGGAGCGGGGGGCTCGAGCAGTACTTC.

As regards this clonotype: A far larger clone is one nucleotide away, so this likely arose from a read error. This chain links TRBV6-4 with TRBJ2-1; TRBD2 matches 9 bases. From germline, CDR1 is MRHNA and CDR2 SNTAGT. The CDR3 spans 19 residues. In DNA, the CDR3 is TGTGCCATCAGTGCCGTCGGGGCGGGAGGGCCTTTTCTCGACAATGAGCAGTTCTTC. Translating gives CAISAVGAGGPFLDNEQFF.

At least ten counts were recorded for this clonotype. The junction departs from the called germline gene at one end, perhaps through a read error. The rearrangement links TRBV7-7 to TRBJ2-2, with 9 bases that match TRBD1. CDR1 is SSHAT, CDR2 FNYEAQ, per germline (reference sequence). This CDR3 spans 15 amino acids. The CDR3 is CASSPDRGGTGELFF. The CDR3 DNA is TGTGCTAGCAGCCCGGACAGGGGTGGCACCGGGGAGCTGTTTTTT.

This clonotype was seen repeatedly, ten times or more. The V call is TRBV7-9, the J call TRBJ2-3; 7 nucleotides line up with TRBD2. The CDR3 runs to 14 residues. Unmatched junction bases numbered 12, after V lost 11 bases and J lost 4 bases. CDR1 and CDR2 from the germline V gene are SEHNR and FQNEAQ (reference sequence). The CDR3 region has the DNA TGTGCCTCACCCCTAGCGGAGGGAGCAGATACGCAGTATTTT. Residues: CASPLAEGADTQYF.

The J gene is TRBJ2-5, the V gene TRBV20-1; no definite D call. The CDR3 length is 10 residues. Germline lookup yields CDR1 DFQATT and CDR2 SNEGSKA (reference sequence). V was clipped by 1 base and J by 4 bases, with 1 base between them. This CDR3 is CSARVETQYF. The CDR3 nucleotides are TGCAGTGCTAGAGTAGAGACCCAGTACTTC.

This clonotype was seen ten or more times. This chain links TRBV3-1 with TRBJ1-2; D remains unclear. V dropped 4 bases and J dropped 2 bases, with 8 bases sitting between them. Germline V gene sequence: CDR1 LGHDT, CDR2 YNNKEL (reference sequence). This CDR3 region has 13 residues. The CDR3 DNA is TGTGCCAGCAGCCCACCACAAAACTATGGCTACACCTTC. Protein sequence: CASSPPQNYGYTF.

This clonotype was recorded many times. V usage is TRBV9 and J usage is TRBJ2-3; D remains ambiguous. Between the trimmed V and J ends, which lost 0 bases and 2 bases, there was a span of 7 bases. Germline lookup yields CDR1 SGDLS and CDR2 YYNGEE. CDR3 size: 14 residues. The CDR3, as DNA: TGTGCCAGCAGCGTAGAGCTCCTCACAGATACGCAGTATTTT. It codes for CASSVELLTDTQYF.

The table lists this clonotype with many counts. This chain links TRBV19 with TRBJ2-5, with 13 nucleotides matching TRBD2. This CDR3 has 16 residues. Germline loops: CDR1 LNHDA, CDR2 SQIVND (reference sequence). The V segment lost 5 bases and the J segment 2 bases; nucleotides outside the gene matches: 5. The CDR3 is CASSRPGLAGQETQYF. As DNA, the CDR3 is TGTGCCAGTAGTCGGCCGGGACTAGCGGGACAAGAGACCCAGTACTTC.

The rearrangement joins TRBV7-2 to TRBJ2-7; D gene uncertain. This CDR3 comprises 12 residues. CDR1 is SGHTA and CDR2 is FQGNSA in the germline V gene. V lost 5 bases to trimming and J lost 6 bases, with 11 bases between them. CDR3 DNA: TGTGCCAGCAGCCCTTTGGGCGGCGAGCAGTACTTC. Translation gives CASSPLGGEQYF. The variable domain in full, completed from reference TRBV7-2 and TRBJ2-7, reads GAGVSQSPSNKVTEKGKDVELRCDPISGHTALYWYRQSLGQGLEFLIYFQGNSAPDKSGLPSDRFSAERTGGSVSTLTIQRTQQEDSAVYLCASSPLGGEQYFGPGTRLTVT.

This clonotype was counted at least ten times. The chain combines TRBV24-1 with TRBJ2-3; TRBD2 aligns across 8 bases. V lost 9 bases and J lost 2; bases outside the gene matches: 15. Germline assignment: CDR1 KGHDR and CDR2 SFDVKD. The CDR3 is made up of 17 amino acids. CDR3 DNA: TGTGCCACCTCGGGGAGCGGGAGAAGTCCCCACACAGATACGCAGTATTTT. Translation: CATSGSGRSPHTDTQYF.

This clonotype has at least ten counts. The chain combines TRBV10-1 with TRBJ2-1; TRBD2 matches at 10 bases. The CDR3 contains 15 residues. V was pared by 2 bases and J by 7 bases, with 5 bases of the junction left unmatched. Germline V gene sequence: CDR1 WNHNN, CDR2 SYGVQD (reference sequence). This chain's CDR3 is CASSEPLAGVNEQFF. CDR3 bases: TGCGCCAGCAGTGAGCCCCTAGCGGGAGTTAATGAGCAGTTCTTC.

About this clonotype itself: No DNA is shown, since the ends of the CDR3 on it are uncertain; the CDR3 is the one TCRdb lists. The chain employs TRBV12-3 or TRBV12-4 and TRBJ2-2; the table names TRBD1, a call not compared with the DNA. The length of the CDR3 is 15 amino acids, counting both ends. CDR3 in amino acids: CASSPTGSTGELFFF.